This TCR beta chain was identified during a study of neurological immune-mediated disorders. This clonotype has a count of ten or more. V was trimmed by 5 bases and J by 0 bases, leaving 13 bases between them. This CDR3 is built from 15 residues. Germline CDR1 reads LNHDA; CDR2 reads SQIVND (reference sequence). 5'RACE with 10-nucleotide random UMIs produced the cDNA. Every sequencing run drew on 15-18 subjects and yielded over 200 million TCR-beta sequences. Each CDR3 protein is one row after TCRdb ran MiXCR on the 5' RACE reads. The sample has tens of thousands of distinct CDR3 sequences, around 3.5% seen once.

The V gene is TRBV19, the J gene TRBJ1-1; D is undetermined. Sequenced material: PBMCs. This TCR came from a woman in her fifties or sixties with multiple sclerosis. The CDR3 DNA reads TGTGCCAGTAGTCGGACGGACGGAGTGAACACTGAAGCTTTCTTT. Amino acids: CASSRTDGVNTEAFF. Combining the CDR3 with reference TRBV19 and TRBJ1-1 gives the whole variable domain DGGITQSPKYLFRKEGQNVTLSCEQNLNHDAMYWYRQDPGQGLRLIYYSQIVNDFQKGDIAEGYSVSREKKESFPLTVTSAQKNPTAFYLCASSRTDGVNTEAFFGQGTRLTVV.